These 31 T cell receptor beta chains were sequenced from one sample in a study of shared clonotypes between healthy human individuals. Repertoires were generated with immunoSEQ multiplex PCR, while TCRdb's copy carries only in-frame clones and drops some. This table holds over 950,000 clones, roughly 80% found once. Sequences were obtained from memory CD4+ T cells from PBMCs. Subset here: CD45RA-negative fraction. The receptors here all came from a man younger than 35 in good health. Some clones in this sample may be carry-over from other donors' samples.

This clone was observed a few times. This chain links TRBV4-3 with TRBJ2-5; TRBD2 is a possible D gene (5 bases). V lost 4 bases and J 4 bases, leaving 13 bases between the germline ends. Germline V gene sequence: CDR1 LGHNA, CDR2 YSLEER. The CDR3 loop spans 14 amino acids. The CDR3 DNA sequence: TGCGCCAGCAGCCCAACAGAGGGAAGAGAGACCCAGTACTTC. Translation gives CASSPTEGRETQYF.

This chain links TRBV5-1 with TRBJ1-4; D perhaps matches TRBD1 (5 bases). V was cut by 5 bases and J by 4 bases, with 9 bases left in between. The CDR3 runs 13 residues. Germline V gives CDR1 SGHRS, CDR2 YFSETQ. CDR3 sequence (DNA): TGCGCCAGCAGTAGGGACTTTAATGAAAAACTGTTTTTT. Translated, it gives CASSRDFNEKLFF.

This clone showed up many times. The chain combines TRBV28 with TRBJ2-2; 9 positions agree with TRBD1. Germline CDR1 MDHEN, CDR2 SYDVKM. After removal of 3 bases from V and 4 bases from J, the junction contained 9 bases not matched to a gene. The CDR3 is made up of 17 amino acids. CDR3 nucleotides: TGTGCCAGCAGTTTGGCCGGGACAGGGTTCTCCACCGGGGAGCTGTTTTTT. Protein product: CASSLAGTGFSTGELFF.

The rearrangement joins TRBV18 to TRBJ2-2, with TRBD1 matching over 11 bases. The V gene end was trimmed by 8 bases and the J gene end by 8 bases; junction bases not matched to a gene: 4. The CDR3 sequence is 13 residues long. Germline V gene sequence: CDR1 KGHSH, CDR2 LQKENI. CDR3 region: CASTDRGQGELFF. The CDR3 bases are TGTGCCAGCACGGACAGGGGGCAAGGGGAGCTGTTTTTT.

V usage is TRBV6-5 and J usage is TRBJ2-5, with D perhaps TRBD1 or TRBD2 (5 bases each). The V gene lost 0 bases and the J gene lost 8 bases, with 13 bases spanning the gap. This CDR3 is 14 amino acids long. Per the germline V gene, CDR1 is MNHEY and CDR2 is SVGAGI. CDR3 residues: CASSYSPGSPTQYF. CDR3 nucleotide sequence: TGTGCCAGCAGTTACTCCCCAGGGAGCCCTACCCAGTACTTC.

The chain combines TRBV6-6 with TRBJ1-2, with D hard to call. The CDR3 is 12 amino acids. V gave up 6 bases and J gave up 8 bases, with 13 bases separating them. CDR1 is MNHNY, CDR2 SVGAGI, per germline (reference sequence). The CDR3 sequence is CASRPDGGGYTF. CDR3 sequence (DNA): TGTGCCAGCAGACCTGACGGAGGCGGCTACACCTTC.

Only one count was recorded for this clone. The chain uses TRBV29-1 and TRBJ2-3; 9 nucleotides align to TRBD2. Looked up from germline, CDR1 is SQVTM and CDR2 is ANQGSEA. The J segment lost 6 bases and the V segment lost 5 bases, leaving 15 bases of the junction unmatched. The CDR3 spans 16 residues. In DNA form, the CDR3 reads TGCAGCGTTCGTCGGGCGGTCCTAGCGGGGTCGGATACGCAGTATTTT. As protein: CSVRRAVLAGSDTQYF.

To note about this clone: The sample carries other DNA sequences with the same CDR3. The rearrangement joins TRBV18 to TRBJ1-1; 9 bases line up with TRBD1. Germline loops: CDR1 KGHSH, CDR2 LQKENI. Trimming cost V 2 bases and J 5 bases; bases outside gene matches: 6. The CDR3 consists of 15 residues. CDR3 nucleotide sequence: TGTGCCAGCTCACCAGGGACAGGGCGTAATACTGAAGCTTTCTTT. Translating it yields CASSPGTGRNTEAFF.

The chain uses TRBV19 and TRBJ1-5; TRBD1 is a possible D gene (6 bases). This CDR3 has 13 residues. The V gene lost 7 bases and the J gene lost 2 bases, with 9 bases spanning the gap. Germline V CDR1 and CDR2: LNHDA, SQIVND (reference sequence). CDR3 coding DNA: TGTGCCAGTACAAGGGGGGGCAATCAGCCCCAGCATTTT. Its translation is CASTRGGNQPQHF.

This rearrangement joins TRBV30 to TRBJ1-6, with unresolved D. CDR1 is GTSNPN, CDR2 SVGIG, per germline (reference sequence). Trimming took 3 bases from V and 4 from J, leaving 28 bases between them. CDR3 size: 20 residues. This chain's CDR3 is CAWSPPNWWQAAVYNSPLHF. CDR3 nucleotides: TGTGCCTGGAGCCCCCCCAATTGGTGGCAGGCCGCCGTTTATAATTCACCCCTCCACTTT.

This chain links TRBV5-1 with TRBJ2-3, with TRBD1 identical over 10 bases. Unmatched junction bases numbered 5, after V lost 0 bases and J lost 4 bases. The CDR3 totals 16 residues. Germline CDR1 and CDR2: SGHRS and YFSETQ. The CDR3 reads CASSLAPGTGADTQYF. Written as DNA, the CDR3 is TGCGCCAGCAGCTTGGCCCCCGGGACAGGGGCAGATACGCAGTATTTT.

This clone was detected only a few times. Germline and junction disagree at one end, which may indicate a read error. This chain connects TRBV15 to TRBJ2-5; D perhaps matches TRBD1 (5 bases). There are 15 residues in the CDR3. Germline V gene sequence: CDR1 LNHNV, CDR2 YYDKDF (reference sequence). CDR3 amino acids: CATSRDRQGQGTQYF. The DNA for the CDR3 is TGTGCCACCAGCAGAGATCGTCAGGGTCAAGGGACCCAGTACTTC.

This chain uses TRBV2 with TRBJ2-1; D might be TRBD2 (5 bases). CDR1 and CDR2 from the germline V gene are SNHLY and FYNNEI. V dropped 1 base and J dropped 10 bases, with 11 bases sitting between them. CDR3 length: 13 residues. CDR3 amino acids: CASSEVGITEQFF. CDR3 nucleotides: TGTGCCAGCAGTGAAGTCGGGATTACAGAGCAGTTCTTC.

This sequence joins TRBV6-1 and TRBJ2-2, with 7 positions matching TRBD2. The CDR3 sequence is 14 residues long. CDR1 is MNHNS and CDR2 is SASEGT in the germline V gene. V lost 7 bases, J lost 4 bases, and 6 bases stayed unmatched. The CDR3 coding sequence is TGTGCCAGCAAACTAAGCGGGACCACCGGGGAGCTGTTTTTT. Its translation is CASKLSGTTGELFF.

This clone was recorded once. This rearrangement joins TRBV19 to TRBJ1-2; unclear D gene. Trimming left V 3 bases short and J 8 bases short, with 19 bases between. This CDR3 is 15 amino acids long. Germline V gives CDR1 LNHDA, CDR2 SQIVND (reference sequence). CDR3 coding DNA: TGTGCCAGTAGTATTTCCCCGGGAGGAGCGTTGGGCTACACCTTC. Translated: CASSISPGGALGYTF.

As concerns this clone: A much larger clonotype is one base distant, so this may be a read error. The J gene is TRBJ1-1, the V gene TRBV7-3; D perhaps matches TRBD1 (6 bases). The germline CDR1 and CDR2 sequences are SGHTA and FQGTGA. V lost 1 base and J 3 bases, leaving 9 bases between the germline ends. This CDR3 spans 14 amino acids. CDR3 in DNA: TGTGCCAGCAGCTTAAGCGGACAGCACACTGAAGCTTTCTTT. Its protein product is CASSLSGQHTEAFF.

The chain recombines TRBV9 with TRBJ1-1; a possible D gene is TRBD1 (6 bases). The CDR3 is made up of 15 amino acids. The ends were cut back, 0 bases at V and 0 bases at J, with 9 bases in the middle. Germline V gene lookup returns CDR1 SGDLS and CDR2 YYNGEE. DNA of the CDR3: TGTGCCAGCAGCGTAGTGGAGGGGGTGAACACTGAAGCTTTCTTT. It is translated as CASSVVEGVNTEAFF.

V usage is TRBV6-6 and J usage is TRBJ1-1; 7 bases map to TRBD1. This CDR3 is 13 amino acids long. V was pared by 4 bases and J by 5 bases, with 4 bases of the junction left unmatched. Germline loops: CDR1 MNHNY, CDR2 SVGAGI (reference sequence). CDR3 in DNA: TGTGCCAGCAGTTCAGGGGGGTGGACTGAAGCTTTCTTT. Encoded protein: CASSSGGWTEAFF.

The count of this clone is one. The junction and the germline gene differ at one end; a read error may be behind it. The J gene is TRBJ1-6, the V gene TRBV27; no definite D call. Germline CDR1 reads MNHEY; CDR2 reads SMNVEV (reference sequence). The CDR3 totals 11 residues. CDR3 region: CASNIDESPGF. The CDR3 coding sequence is TGTGCCAGCAATATTGACGAATCCCCCGGCTTT.

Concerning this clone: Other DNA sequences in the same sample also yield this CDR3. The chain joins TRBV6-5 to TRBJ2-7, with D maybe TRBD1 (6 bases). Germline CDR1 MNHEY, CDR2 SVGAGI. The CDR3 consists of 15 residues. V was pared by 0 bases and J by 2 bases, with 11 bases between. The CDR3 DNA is TGTGCCAGCAGTTACTCCCCCGGACAGCCCTACGAGCAGTACTTC. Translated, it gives CASSYSPGQPYEQYF.

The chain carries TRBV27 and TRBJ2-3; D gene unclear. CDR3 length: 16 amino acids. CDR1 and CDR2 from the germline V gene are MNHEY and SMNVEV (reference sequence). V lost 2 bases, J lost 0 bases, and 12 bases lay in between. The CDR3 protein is CASSLRLIFSTDTQYF. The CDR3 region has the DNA TGTGCCAGCAGTTTAAGGTTAATTTTTAGCACAGATACGCAGTATTTT.

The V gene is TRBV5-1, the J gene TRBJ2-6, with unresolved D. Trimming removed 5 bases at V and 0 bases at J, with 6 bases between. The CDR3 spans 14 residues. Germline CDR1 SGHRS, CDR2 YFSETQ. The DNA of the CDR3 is TGCGCCAGCAGTCAGGTCTCTGGGGCCAACGTCCTGACTTTC. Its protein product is CASSQVSGANVLTF.

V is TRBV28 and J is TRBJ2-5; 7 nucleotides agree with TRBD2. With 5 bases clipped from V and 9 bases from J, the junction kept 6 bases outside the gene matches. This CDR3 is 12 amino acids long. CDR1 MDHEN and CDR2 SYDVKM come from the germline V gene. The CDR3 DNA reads TGTGCCAGCAGTACCCCCCGGGGGGCCCAGTACTTC. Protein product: CASSTPRGAQYF.

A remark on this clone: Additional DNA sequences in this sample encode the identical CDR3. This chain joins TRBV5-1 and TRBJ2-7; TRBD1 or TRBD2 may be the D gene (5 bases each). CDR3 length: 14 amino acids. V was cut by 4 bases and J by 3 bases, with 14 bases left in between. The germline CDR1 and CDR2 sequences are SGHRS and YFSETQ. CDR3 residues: CASSPGRQSYEQYF. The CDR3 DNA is TGCGCCAGCAGCCCGGGACGGCAAAGCTACGAGCAGTACTTC. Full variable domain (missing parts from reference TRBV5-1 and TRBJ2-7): KAGVTQTPRYLIKTRGQQVTLSCSPISGHRSVSWYQQTPGQGLQFLFEYFSETQRNKGNFPGRFSGRQFSNSRSEMNVSTLELGDSALYLCASSPGRQSYEQYFGPGTRLTVT.

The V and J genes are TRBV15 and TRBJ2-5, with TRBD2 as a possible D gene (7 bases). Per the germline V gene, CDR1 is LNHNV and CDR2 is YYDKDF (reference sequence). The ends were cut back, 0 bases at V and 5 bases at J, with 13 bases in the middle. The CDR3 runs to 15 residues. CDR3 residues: CATSREGGPWETQYF. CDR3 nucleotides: TGTGCCACCAGCAGAGAGGGGGGGCCATGGGAGACCCAGTACTTC.

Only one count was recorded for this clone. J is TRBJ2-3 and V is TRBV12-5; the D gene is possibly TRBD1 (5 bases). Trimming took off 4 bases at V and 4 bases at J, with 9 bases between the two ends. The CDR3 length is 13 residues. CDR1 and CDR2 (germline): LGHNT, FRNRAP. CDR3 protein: CASGSRGADTQYF. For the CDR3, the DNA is TGTGCTAGTGGTTCAAGGGGCGCAGATACGCAGTATTTT.

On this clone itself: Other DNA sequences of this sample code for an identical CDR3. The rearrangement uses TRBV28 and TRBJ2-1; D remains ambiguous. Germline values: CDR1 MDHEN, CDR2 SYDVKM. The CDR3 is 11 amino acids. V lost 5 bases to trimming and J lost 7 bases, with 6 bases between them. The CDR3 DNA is TGTGCCAGCAGTCTAGAGAATGAGCAGTTCTTC. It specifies CASSLENEQFF.

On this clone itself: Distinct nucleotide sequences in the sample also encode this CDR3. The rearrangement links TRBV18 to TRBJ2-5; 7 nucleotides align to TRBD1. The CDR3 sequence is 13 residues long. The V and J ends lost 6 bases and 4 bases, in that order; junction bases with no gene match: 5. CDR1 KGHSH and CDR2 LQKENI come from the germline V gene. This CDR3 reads CASSPNRGETQYF. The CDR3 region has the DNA TGTGCCAGCTCCCCAAACAGGGGAGAGACCCAGTACTTC. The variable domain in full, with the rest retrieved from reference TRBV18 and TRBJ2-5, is NAGVMQNPRHLVRRRGQEARLRCSPMKGHSHVYWYRQLPEEGLKFMVYLQKENIIDESGMPKERFSAEFPKEGPSILRIQQVVRGDSAAYFCASSPNRGETQYFGPGTRLLVL.

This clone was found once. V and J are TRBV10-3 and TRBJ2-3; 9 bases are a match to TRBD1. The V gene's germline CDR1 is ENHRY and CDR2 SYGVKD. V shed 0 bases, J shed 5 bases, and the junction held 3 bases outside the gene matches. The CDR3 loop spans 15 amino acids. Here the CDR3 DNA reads TGTGCCATCAGTGAGTCGACAGGGGGGGGAGATACGCAGTATTTT. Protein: CAISESTGGGDTQYF.

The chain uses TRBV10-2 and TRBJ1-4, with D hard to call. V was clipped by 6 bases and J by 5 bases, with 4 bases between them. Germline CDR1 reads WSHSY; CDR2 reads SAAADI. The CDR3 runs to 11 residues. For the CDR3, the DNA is TGCGCCAGCAGGGCCAATGAAAAACTGTTTTTT. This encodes CASRANEKLFF.

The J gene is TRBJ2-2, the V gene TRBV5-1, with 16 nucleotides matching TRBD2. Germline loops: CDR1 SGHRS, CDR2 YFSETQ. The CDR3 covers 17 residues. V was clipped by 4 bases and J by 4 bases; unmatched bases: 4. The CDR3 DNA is TGCGCCAGCAGCAGGGGACTAGCGGGAGGGATCACCGGGGAGCTGTTTTTT. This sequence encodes CASSRGLAGGITGELFF.